Detailed here is one T cell receptor (beta chain). This clone's antigen is unknown. The sample holds no much larger clone one base away, and base qualities are not on file. This sample was taken from a study of patients and donors after allogeneic stem cell transplantation (dated by TCRdb to about 2020). The method was RT-PCR. This sample was sequenced with a NextSeq 550. Starting from the raw public reads, TCRdb applied fastp trimming at Q25, assembled clones with MiXCR and retained in-frame beta chains. Under each unique CDR3 protein, matching rows form one entry showing the most common genes and DNA. The sample records fewer than 500,000 distinct CDR3 sequences, more than 15% of which are singletons. The ten largest clonotypes hold around 7.9% of the sample. The V and J ends are trimmed by 2 bases and 2 bases, leaving 9 bases between them. Per the germline V gene, SQVTM is the CDR1 and ANQGSEA is the CDR2. The CDR3 spans 14 residues, from the cysteine through the phenylalanine. The kept DNA is CDR3 alone, 42 bases in frame from the first base.

The sequence was obtained from a human donor who was either an allogeneic HSCT recipient or a stem cell or donor lymphocyte infusion donor (not recorded which). It is not recorded whose cells these are; they may come from a transplant donor. The sequenced sample consisted of blood, either unsorted or a sorted T cell fraction (not recorded which). The chain joins TRBV29-1 to TRBJ2-2, with an unclear D gene assignment. The DNA sequence is TGCAGCGTTGAAAACCAGATTAACACCGGGGAGCTGTTTTTT. This codes for CSVENQINTGELFF.